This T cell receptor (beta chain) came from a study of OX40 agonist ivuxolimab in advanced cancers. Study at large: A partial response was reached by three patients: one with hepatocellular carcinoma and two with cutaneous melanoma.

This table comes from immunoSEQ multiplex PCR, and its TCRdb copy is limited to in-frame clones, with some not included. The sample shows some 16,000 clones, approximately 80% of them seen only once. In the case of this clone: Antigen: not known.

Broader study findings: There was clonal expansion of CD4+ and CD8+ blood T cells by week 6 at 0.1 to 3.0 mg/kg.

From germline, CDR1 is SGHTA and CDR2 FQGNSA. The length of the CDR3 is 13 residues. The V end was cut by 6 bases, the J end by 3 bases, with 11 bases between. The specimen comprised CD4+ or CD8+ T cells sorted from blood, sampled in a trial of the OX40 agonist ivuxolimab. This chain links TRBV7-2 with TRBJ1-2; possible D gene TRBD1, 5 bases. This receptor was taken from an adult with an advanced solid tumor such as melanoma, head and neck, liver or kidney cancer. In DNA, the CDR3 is TGTGCCAGCAGTTACGCGACAGACTATGGCTACACCTTC. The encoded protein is CASSYATDYGYTF.